The next 21 T cell receptor beta chains were all read from a single sample in a study of shared clonotypes between healthy human individuals. Generated by immunoSEQ multiplex PCR, the TCRdb table keeps only in-frame clones and is missing some. The repertoire holds around 1.6 million clones, with 95% to 99% as singletons. The sequenced sample consisted of naive CD4+ T cells sorted from blood. Subset specified: CD45RA+ positively selected. The receptor set was obtained from a man younger than 45 in good health.

V is TRBV5-1 and J is TRBJ2-1, with a weak D call TRBD2 (6 bases). Germline CDR1 SGHRS, CDR2 YFSETQ. Trimming shortened V by 0 bases and J by 6 bases, and 13 bases separated the two germline ends. CDR3 length: 15 amino acids. The CDR3 spells CASSLVGTQSNEQFF. In nucleotides, the CDR3 is TGCGCCAGCAGCTTGGTCGGGACTCAATCCAATGAGCAGTTCTTC.

This chain connects TRBV30 to TRBJ2-4, with TRBD1 identical over 11 bases. Germline loops: CDR1 GTSNPN, CDR2 SVGIG (reference sequence). The CDR3 length is 16 residues. V gave up 8 bases and J gave up 3 bases; unmatched junction bases: 12. In nucleotides, the CDR3 is TGTGCCGTTAGAAACGGGACAGGGGGGGGCAAAAACATTCAGTACTTC. Translation: CAVRNGTGGGKNIQYF.

The chain links TRBV2 to TRBJ1-5; possibly TRBD1 for D (5 bases). Trimming stripped 8 bases from V and 3 bases from J, with 11 bases between. Germline values: CDR1 SNHLY, CDR2 FYNNEI. The CDR3 is made up of 13 amino acids. The CDR3 nucleotides read TGTGCCAGCCTCGGACAAGCCAATCAGCCCCAGCATTTT. Its protein is CASLGQANQPQHF.

The gene calls are TRBV10-1 and TRBJ2-5; the D is unclear. Germline V CDR1 and CDR2: WNHNN, SYGVQD (reference sequence). V shed 4 bases and J shed 2 bases, with 8 bases lying between them. The CDR3 sequence is 13 residues long. The CDR3 protein is CASSATLQETQYF. The CDR3 DNA reads TGCGCCAGCAGTGCGACCCTTCAAGAGACCCAGTACTTC.

The rearrangement uses TRBV28 and TRBJ2-1; 13 bases agree with TRBD2. Germline V gene sequence: CDR1 MDHEN, CDR2 SYDVKM. The CDR3 is made up of 13 amino acids. V lost 5 bases, J lost 15 bases, and 7 bases stayed unmatched. DNA for the CDR3: TGTGCCAGCAGTAGACTAGCGGGAGGCCCGAGGTTCTTC. As protein: CASSRLAGGPRFF. Drawing the rest from reference TRBV28 and TRBJ2-1, the complete variable domain is DVKVTQSSRYLVKRTGEKVFLECVQDMDHENMFWYRQDPGLGLRLIYFSYDVKMKEKGDIPEGYSVSREKKERFSLILESASTNQTSMYLCASSRLAGGPRFFGPGTRLTVL.

The count of this clone is one. V and J are TRBV7-9 and TRBJ1-4, with TRBD1 identical over 7 bases. The CDR3 has 14 residues. Per the germline V gene, CDR1 is SEHNR and CDR2 is FQNEAQ (reference sequence). V was clipped by 5 bases and J by 7 bases; unmatched bases: 7. The CDR3 nucleotides read TGTGCCAGCAGCCCTGGACAGGTCTCTGAAAAACTGTTTTTT. This gives the protein CASSPGQVSEKLFF.

This chain links TRBV6-1 with TRBJ2-1; 10 nucleotides match TRBD2. The CDR3 loop spans 14 amino acids. Germline loops: CDR1 MNHNS, CDR2 SASEGT. V shed 6 bases and J 9 bases; nucleotides not matched to a gene: 8. The DNA of the CDR3 is TGTGCCAGCAGGCCGGGACTAGCGTTCGCTGAGCAGTTCTTC. It codes for CASRPGLAFAEQFF.

Of note for this clone: Other DNA sequences in this specimen translate into the identical CDR3. This CDR3 is CASSLGTGNYGYTF. CDR3 coding DNA: TGCGCCAGCAGCTTGGGAACCGGGAACTATGGCTACACCTTC. The chain has TRBV5-1 and TRBJ1-2; D is undetermined. The length of the CDR3 is 14 residues. V was clipped by 0 bases and J by 2 bases, with 8 bases between them. Germline CDR1 is SGHRS and CDR2 is YFSETQ. The whole variable domain, filled in from reference TRBV5-1 and TRBJ1-2, reads KAGVTQTPRYLIKTRGQQVTLSCSPISGHRSVSWYQQTPGQGLQFLFEYFSETQRNKGNFPGRFSGRQFSNSRSEMNVSTLELGDSALYLCASSLGTGNYGYTFGSGTRLTVV.

The V call is TRBV6-5, the J call TRBJ1-4; D not certain. The CDR3 loop spans 14 amino acids. The V end was cut by 6 bases, the J end by 5 bases, with 13 bases between. CDR1 and CDR2 from the germline V gene are MNHEY and SVGAGI. CDR3: CASSDGPRNEKLFF. The CDR3 DNA is TGTGCCAGCAGCGACGGACCACGGAATGAAAAACTGTTTTTT.

The chain carries TRBV6-5 and TRBJ2-1, with D unresolved. V lost 1 base and J 7 bases, leaving 5 bases between the germline ends. The CDR3 is 12 residues long. CDR1 is MNHEY, CDR2 SVGAGI, per germline. CDR3 residues: CASSYLGNEQFF. The CDR3, as DNA: TGTGCCAGCAGTTACTTAGGTAATGAGCAGTTCTTC.

This chain links TRBV2 with TRBJ2-2; D is undetermined. V gave up 5 bases and J gave up 5 bases, with 9 bases separating them. Looked up from germline, CDR1 is SNHLY and CDR2 is FYNNEI. The CDR3 is made up of 13 amino acids. CDR3 sequence reads: CASSFKLTGELFF. The DNA for the CDR3 is TGTGCCAGCAGTTTCAAGCTTACCGGGGAGCTGTTTTTT.

This sequence joins TRBV5-1 and TRBJ2-5; D unclear. V gave up 6 bases and J gave up 4 bases, with 19 bases separating them. The V gene's germline CDR1 is SGHRS and CDR2 YFSETQ. The CDR3 is 15 residues long. The CDR3: CASTRSNSDLETQYF. The CDR3 region has the DNA TGCGCCAGCACCCGATCGAACAGCGACCTAGAGACCCAGTACTTC.

CDR3 nucleotide sequence: TGTGCCAGCAGCGTAGCCGCCCTCGGAACCGGGGAGCTGTTTTTT. It encodes CASSVAALGTGELFF. The chain uses TRBV9 and TRBJ2-2; D uncertain. The CDR3 has 15 amino acids. Germline CDR1 SGDLS, CDR2 YYNGEE. Trimming took off 0 bases at V and 5 bases at J, with 11 bases between the two ends.

This clone was seen just once. CDR3 DNA sequence: TGTGCCACCATGGGGTGGGGCAGTGAAAAACTGTTTTTT. Its protein is CATMGWGSEKLFF. V gene TRBV27 combines with J gene TRBJ1-4; tentative D call: TRBD1 (5 bases). The germline gives CDR1 MNHEY, CDR2 SMNVEV (reference sequence). The CDR3 sequence is 13 residues long. V lost 10 bases, J lost 7 bases, and 16 bases lay in between.

The chain uses TRBV28 and TRBJ2-4; 7 nucleotides align to TRBD2. V gave up 5 bases and J gave up 6 bases; unmatched junction bases: 10. The germline CDR1 and CDR2 sequences are MDHEN and SYDVKM. This CDR3 spans 15 amino acids. CDR3 nucleotide sequence: TGTGCCAGCAGTCGGACTAGTCGGTCGGGAAACATTCAGTACTTC. Translating gives CASSRTSRSGNIQYF.

CDR3 sequence: CASSLRTGGLYEQYF. The CDR3 DNA follows: TGTGCCAGCAGCTTAAGGACAGGGGGACTATACGAGCAGTACTTC. This rearrangement joins TRBV7-2 to TRBJ2-7; 10 bases are shared with TRBD1. Germline assignment: CDR1 SGHTA and CDR2 FQGNSA. CDR3 size: 15 residues. The trim removed 2 bases at V and 4 bases at J, leaving 5 bases unmatched.

J is TRBJ2-5 and V is TRBV7-3, with 7 bases identical to TRBD1. This CDR3 is built from 16 residues. The ends lost 1 base at V and 0 bases at J; junction bases unmatched: 5. Germline assignment: CDR1 SGHTA and CDR2 FQGTGA. DNA of the CDR3: TGTGCCAGCAGCTTAAGTCGGACAGGAGACCAAGAGACCCAGTACTTC. This translates into CASSLSRTGDQETQYF. Drawing the rest from reference TRBV7-3 and TRBJ2-5, the complete variable domain is GAGVSQTPSNKVTEKGKYVELRCDPISGHTALYWYRQSLGQGPEFLIYFQGTGAADDSGLPNDRFFAVRPEGSVSTLKIQRTERGDSAVYLCASSLSRTGDQETQYFGPGTRLLVL.

The rearrangement uses TRBV18 and TRBJ2-6; D is undetermined. The V end was cut by 4 bases, the J end by 0 bases, with 10 bases between. The germline V gene has CDR1 KGHSH and CDR2 LQKENI. This CDR3 comprises 16 residues. The CDR3 spells CASSLGLSSGANVLTF. In nucleotides, the CDR3 is TGTGCCAGCTCACTAGGGCTGAGCTCTGGGGCCAACGTCCTGACTTTC.

The CDR3 loop is CASRQQGRTEAFF. The CDR3 bases are TGTGCCAGCCGACAACAGGGAAGGACTGAAGCTTTCTTT. The genes are TRBV11-2 and TRBJ1-1; a possible D gene is TRBD1 (6 bases). The CDR3 contains 13 residues. V was shortened by 8 bases and J by 5 bases, with 15 bases between the two germline ends. Germline CDR1 is SGHAT and CDR2 is FQNNGV.

The rearrangement uses TRBV18 and TRBJ2-1; TRBD2 agrees at 9 bases. The germline gives CDR1 KGHSH, CDR2 LQKENI. CDR3 length equals 16 residues. The J segment lost 6 bases and the V segment lost 0 bases, leaving 6 bases of the junction unmatched. The CDR3 nucleotides are TGTGCCAGCTCACCACCCCCCGGACTAGCGTCCAATGAGCAGTTCTTC. Its translation is CASSPPPGLASNEQFF.

A note on this clone: Other DNA sequences in the sample encode the same CDR3. The CDR3 DNA reads as TGTGCCAGCAGCGTCTCAGGTAACACTGAAGCTTTCTTT. This translates into CASSVSGNTEAFF. The rearrangement links TRBV9 to TRBJ1-1; no clear D. CDR1 and CDR2 (germline): SGDLS, YYNGEE. The CDR3 loop spans 13 amino acids. Trimming removed 2 bases from V and 2 bases from J, with 7 bases in between.